This TCR beta chain stems from a study of identical twins. The CDR3 length is 12 residues. Germline-derived CDR1 and CDR2 are SGHDN and FVKESK. Trimming left V 5 bases short and J 3 bases short, with 2 bases between. Using its own MiXCR run on the 5' RACE reads, TCRdb lists one record per CDR3 protein. Of just over 450,000 distinct CDR3 sequences in the sample, more than 13% are singletons; the top ten hold about 0.52%. Separately, the same data were catalogued under a study of yellow fever vaccine responses in identical twins.

The chain links TRBV14 to TRBJ2-6; D gene ambiguous. The sequenced material came from CD4+ T cells sorted from blood. This TCR was recovered from a woman aged 18 to 35 in good health. CDR3 DNA: TGTGCCAGCAGCGGTGGGGCCAACGTCCTGACTTTC. It specifies CASSGGANVLTF.